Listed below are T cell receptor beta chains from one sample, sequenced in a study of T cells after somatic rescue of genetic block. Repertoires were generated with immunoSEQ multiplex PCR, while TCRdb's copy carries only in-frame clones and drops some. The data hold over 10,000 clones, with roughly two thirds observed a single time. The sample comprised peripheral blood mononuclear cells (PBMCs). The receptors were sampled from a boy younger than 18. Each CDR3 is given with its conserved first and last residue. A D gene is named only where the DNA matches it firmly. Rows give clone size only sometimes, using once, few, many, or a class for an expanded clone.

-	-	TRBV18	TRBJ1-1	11	TGTGCCAGCTCTCCCGGACAAGGAGCTTTCTTT	CASSPGQGAFF
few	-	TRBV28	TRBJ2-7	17	TGTGCCAGCAGTCTCCCCCTCGGGACTCAACTCCCCTACGAGCAGTACTTC	CASSLPLGTQLPYEQYF
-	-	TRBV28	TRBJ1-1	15	TGTGCCAGCAGTTTCAGGGGACAAGTGAACACTGAAGCTTTCTTT	CASSFRGQVNTEAFF
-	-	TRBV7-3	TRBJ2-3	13	TGTGCCAGCAGCTTTCGTGCCAGGGATACGCAGTATTTT	CASSFRARDTQYF
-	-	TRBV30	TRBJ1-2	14	TGTGCCTGGAGTTGGTCCGGGGATAACTATGGCTACACCTTC	CAWSWSGDNYGYTF
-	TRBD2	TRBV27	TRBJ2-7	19	TGTGCCAGCAGCCTCAGACGACTTTTTGCGGGAGAGGGCCCCTACGAGCAGTACTTC	CASSLRRLFAGEGPYEQYF
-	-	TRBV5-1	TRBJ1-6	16	TGCGCCAGCAGCTTGGGCCCCCTTGGGCAAAATTCACCCCTCCACTTT	CASSLGPLGQNSPLHF
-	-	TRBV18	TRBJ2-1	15	TGTGCCAGCTCACCACCGGCTAGGGGTTACAATGAGCAGTTCTTC	CASSPPARGYNEQFF
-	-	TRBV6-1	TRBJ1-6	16	TGTGCCAGCAGTGAGGTGGGGTTAGGGTATAATTCACCCCTCCACTTT	CASSEVGLGYNSPLHF
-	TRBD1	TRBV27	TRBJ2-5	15	TGTGCCAGCAGTTTCTGGGCAGGGGGAGTAGAGACCCAGTACTTC	CASSFWAGGVETQYF
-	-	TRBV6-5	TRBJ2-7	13	TGTGCCAGCAGACAGGTCCACATCTACGAGCAGTACTTC	CASRQVHIYEQYF
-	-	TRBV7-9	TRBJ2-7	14	TGTGCCAGCAGCTTAGACGCCAGCTCCTACGAGCAGTACTTC	CASSLDASSYEQYF
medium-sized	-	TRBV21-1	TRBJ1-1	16	TGTGCCAGCAGCCCAGAGGACCACTTAGATAGCACTGAAGCTTTCTTT	CASSPEDHLDSTEAFF
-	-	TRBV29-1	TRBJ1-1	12	TGCAGCGTTGGCAGGGTTAACACTGAAGCTTTCTTT	CSVGRVNTEAFF
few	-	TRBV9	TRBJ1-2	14	TGTGCCAGCAGCGCGGACAGTGACGCCTATGGCTACACCTTC	CASSADSDAYGYTF
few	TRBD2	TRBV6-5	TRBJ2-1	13	TGTGCCTCCTCGACTAGCGGGTACAATGAGCAGTTCTTC	CASSTSGYNEQFF
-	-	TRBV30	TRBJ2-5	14	TGTGCCTGGAGAGCCAATCATGGGCGGGAGACCCAGTACTTC	CAWRANHGRETQYF
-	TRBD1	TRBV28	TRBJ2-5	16	TGTGCCAGCAGTTTATCGTTAGGGACAGGTCAAGAGACCCAGTACTTC	CASSLSLGTGQETQYF